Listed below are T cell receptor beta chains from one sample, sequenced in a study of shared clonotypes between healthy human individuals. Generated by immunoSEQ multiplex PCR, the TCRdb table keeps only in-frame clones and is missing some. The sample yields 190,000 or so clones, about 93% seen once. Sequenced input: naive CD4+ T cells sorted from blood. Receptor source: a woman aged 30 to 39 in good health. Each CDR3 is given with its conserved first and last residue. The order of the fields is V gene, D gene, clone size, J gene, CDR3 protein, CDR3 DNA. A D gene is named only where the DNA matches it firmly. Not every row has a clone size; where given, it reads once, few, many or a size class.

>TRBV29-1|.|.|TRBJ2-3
CSAEPGPGTDTQYF
TGCAGCGCCGAGCCAGGGCCAGGAACAGATACGCAGTATTTT
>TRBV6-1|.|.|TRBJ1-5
CASSVGVHQPQHF
TGTGCCAGCAGTGTGGGGGTTCATCAGCCCCAGCATTTT
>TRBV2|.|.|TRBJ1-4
CASSEFWGRGEKLFF
TGTGCCAGCAGTGAATTCTGGGGGCGAGGTGAAAAACTGTTTTTT
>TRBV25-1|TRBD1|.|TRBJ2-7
CASGHRDRGTYEQYF
TGTGCCAGCGGGCACCGGGACAGGGGGACCTACGAGCAGTACTTC
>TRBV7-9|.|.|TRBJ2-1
CASSLVTNEQFF
TGTGCCAGCAGCTTAGTAACAAATGAGCAGTTCTTC
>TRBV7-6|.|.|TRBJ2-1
CASSLVHRNEQFF
TGTGCCAGCAGCTTAGTTCACAGGAATGAGCAGTTCTTC
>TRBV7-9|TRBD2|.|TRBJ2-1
CASSLSRALGGSEQFF
TGTGCCAGCAGCTTAAGTAGGGCCTTAGGCGGGAGTGAGCAGTTCTTC
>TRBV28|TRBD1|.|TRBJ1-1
CASSSGGVSTEAFF
TGTGCCAGCAGTTCAGGGGGCGTTAGCACTGAAGCTTTCTTT
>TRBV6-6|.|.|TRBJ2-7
CASSYGGAHEQYF
TGTGCCAGCAGTTACGGAGGGGCTCACGAGCAGTACTTC
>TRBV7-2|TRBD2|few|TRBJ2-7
CASSLAGGPYEQYF
TGTGCCAGCAGCTTAGCGGGAGGGCCCTACGAGCAGTACTTC
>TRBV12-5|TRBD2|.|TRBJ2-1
CASGLAASGRGVNEQFF
TGTGCTAGTGGTTTGGCGGCTAGCGGGCGAGGGGTCAATGAGCAGTTCTTC
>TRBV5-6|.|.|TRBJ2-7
CASSLKGLGKTYEQYF
TGTGCCAGCAGCTTAAAGGGTCTGGGCAAAACCTACGAGCAGTACTTC
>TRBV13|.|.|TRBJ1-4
CASSTGSTNEKLFF
TGTGCCAGCAGTACAGGTTCCACTAATGAAAAACTGTTTTTT
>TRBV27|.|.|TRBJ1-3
CASRGTRGGNTIYF
TGTGCCAGCAGGGGGACGAGGGGTGGAAACACCATATATTTT
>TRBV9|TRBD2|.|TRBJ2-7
CASSPRLAGTYEQYF
TGTGCCAGCAGCCCTCGACTAGCGGGAACCTACGAGCAGTACTTC
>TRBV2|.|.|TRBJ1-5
CASSDTRGGQPQHF
TGTGCCAGCAGTGATACAAGGGGGGGTCAGCCCCAGCATTTT
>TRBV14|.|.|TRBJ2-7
CASSQVSTYEQYF
TGTGCCAGCAGCCAAGTGTCTACCTACGAGCAGTACTTC
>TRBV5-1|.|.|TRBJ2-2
CASSLDSLDTGELFF
TGCGCCAGCAGCTTGGACTCCCTCGACACCGGGGAGCTGTTTTTT
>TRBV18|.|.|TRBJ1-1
CASSPLEGVEAFF
TGTGCCAGCTCACCCCTCGAGGGGGTAGAAGCTTTCTTT
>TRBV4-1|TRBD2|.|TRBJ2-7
CASSQESSGRVGQYF
TGCGCCAGCAGCCAAGAATCTAGCGGGAGGGTCGGGCAGTACTTC
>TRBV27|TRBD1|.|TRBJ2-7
CASSPTGVGEQYF
TGTGCCAGCAGTCCGACAGGGGTCGGCGAGCAGTACTTC
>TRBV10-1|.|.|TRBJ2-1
CASSDPDNEQFF
TGCGCCAGCAGTGACCCCGACAATGAGCAGTTCTTC
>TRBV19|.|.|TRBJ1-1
CASSPGARGAFF
TGTGCCAGTAGTCCGGGCGCCCGGGGAGCTTTCTTT
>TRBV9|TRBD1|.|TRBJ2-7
CASSLQGASGEQYF
TGTGCCAGCAGCTTACAGGGGGCGTCGGGGGAGCAGTACTTC
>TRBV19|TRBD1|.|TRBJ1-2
CASSPWTGNYGYTF
TGTGCCAGTAGTCCGTGGACAGGAAACTATGGCTACACCTTC
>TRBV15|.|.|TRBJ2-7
CATTMGRGYEQYF
TGTGCCACCACCATGGGACGCGGCTACGAGCAGTACTTC
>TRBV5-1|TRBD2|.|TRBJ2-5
CASSLGLAGEETQYF
TGCGCCAGCAGCTTGGGTCTAGCGGGAGAAGAGACCCAGTACTTC
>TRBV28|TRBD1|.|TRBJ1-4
CASSLDRGVEKLFF
TGTGCCAGCAGCCTCGACAGGGGTGTTGAAAAACTGTTTTTT
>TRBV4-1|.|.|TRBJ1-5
CASSQDVTVVVRPQHF
TGCGCCAGCAGCCAAGATGTGACCGTAGTTGTTCGTCCCCAGCATTTT
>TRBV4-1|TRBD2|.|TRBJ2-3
CASSHKGLADFTQYF
TGCGCCAGCAGCCACAAGGGACTAGCGGACTTCACGCAGTATTTT
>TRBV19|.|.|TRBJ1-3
CASSIAGAAGNTIYF
TGTGCCAGTAGTATCGCAGGGGCGGCTGGAAACACCATATATTTT
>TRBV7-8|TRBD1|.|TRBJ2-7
CASSSWDRVTWEQYF
TGTGCCAGCAGCAGCTGGGACAGGGTGACATGGGAGCAGTACTTC
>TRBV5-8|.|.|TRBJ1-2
CASSLAEGPLRGYTF
TGTGCCAGCAGCTTGGCCGAGGGCCCTCTTCGTGGCTACACCTTC
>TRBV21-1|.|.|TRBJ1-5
CASSERQGYQPQHF
TGTGCCAGCAGCGAGCGACAGGGGTATCAGCCCCAGCATTTT
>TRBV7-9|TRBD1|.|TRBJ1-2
CASSSGTGTFDYGYTF
TGTGCCAGCAGCTCCGGGACAGGGACGTTTGACTATGGCTACACCTTC
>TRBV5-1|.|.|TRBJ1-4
CASSLDSGDEKLFF
TGCGCCAGCAGCTTAGATTCGGGGGATGAAAAACTGTTTTTT
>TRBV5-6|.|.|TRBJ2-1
CASSLPQNNEQFF
TGTGCCAGCAGCTTGCCGCAGAACAATGAGCAGTTCTTC
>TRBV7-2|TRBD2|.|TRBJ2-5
CASSFSGTNEETQYF
TGTGCCAGCAGTTTTAGCGGGACTAATGAAGAGACCCAGTACTTC
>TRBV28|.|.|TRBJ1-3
CASSLITGKNTIYF
TGTGCCAGCAGTTTAATTACAGGGAAGAACACCATATATTTT
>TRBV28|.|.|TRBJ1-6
CASSQGGSIGSPLHF
TGTGCCAGCAGTCAGGGCGGTTCTATCGGTTCACCCCTCCACTTT
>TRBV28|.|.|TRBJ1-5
CASTPGAYSNQPQHF
TGTGCCAGCACCCCCGGGGCCTATAGCAATCAGCCCCAGCATTTT
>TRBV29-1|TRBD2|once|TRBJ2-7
CSVARGSPYEQYF
TGCAGCGTTGCCCGCGGGAGCCCCTACGAGCAGTACTTC
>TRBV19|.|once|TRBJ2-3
CASSSPSTDTQYF
TGTGCCAGTAGTTCTCCTAGCACAGATACGCAGTATTTT
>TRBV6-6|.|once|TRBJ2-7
CASSTAGSAYEQYF
TGTGCCAGCAGTACCGCGGGTTCCGCCTACGAGCAGTACTTC
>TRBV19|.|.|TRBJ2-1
CASTFSAKGVNEQFF
TGTGCCAGTACCTTCTCCGCCAAGGGGGTGAATGAGCAGTTCTTC
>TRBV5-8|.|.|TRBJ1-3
CASSLGGVNTIYF
TGTGCCAGCAGCTTGGGAGGGGTAAACACCATATATTTT
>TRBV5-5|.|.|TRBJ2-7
CASSLIQRATYEQYF
TGTGCCAGCAGCTTGATTCAGCGGGCGACCTACGAGCAGTACTTC
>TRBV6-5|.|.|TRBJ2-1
CASSYSSASSYNEQFF
TGTGCCAGCAGTTACTCATCGGCGAGCTCCTACAATGAGCAGTTCTTC
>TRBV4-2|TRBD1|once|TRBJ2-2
CASSQGQGRGGELFF
TGTGCCAGCAGCCAAGGACAGGGTCGCGGCGGGGAGCTGTTTTTT
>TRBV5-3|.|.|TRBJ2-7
CARLGALPSYEQYF
TGTGCCAGACTTGGGGCGCTACCGAGCTACGAGCAGTACTTC
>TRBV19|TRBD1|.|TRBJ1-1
CASSTRQGFEAFF
TGTGCCAGTAGTACCCGACAGGGATTCGAAGCTTTCTTT
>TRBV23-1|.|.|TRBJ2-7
CASSQSGLHYEQYF
TGCGCCAGCAGTCAATCGGGCCTTCACTACGAGCAGTACTTC
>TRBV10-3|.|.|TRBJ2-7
CAIKDDSYEQYF
TGTGCCATCAAAGACGACTCCTACGAGCAGTACTTC
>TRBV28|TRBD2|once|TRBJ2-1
CAIQRGPYNEQFF
TGTGCCATCCAGCGGGGTCCCTACAATGAGCAGTTCTTC
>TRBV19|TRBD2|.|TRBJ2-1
CASTSTSPGGGVSSWDLNEQFF
TGTGCCAGTACCTCAACGAGCCCGGGGGGGGGAGTTAGTTCATGGGATCTAAATGAGCAGTTCTTC
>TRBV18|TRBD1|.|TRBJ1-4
CASSRDRGTNEKLFF
TGTGCCAGCTCACGCGACAGGGGAACTAATGAAAAACTGTTTTTT
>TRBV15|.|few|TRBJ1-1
CATSRDGHPNTEAFF
TGTGCCACCAGCAGAGATGGCCATCCCAACACTGAAGCTTTCTTT
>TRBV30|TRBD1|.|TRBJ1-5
CAWSAGGRGLQPQHF
TGTGCCTGGAGTGCCGGAGGGAGGGGGCTTCAGCCCCAGCATTTT
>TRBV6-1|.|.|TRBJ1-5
CASRAHPNQPQHF
TGTGCCAGCCGGGCCCACCCCAATCAGCCCCAGCATTTT
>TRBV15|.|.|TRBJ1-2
CATSRAGTTAHYGYTF
TGTGCCACCAGCAGAGCCGGGACCACGGCGCATTATGGCTACACCTTC